This is a list of T cell receptor beta chains from one sample in a study of molecular identifiers for immune sequencing clone quantification. TCRdb used MiXCR to reprocess the PCR reads, holding one entry per CDR3 protein. The table has around 460,000 distinct CDR3 sequences, about a fifth seen once. Sequencing input: naive CD8+ T cells from blood, with Jurkat cell RNA spiked in. The receptors here all came from a human donor in good health. Some libraries in this study had Jurkat cell RNA spiked in. Each CDR3 is given with its conserved first and last residue. A D gene is named only where the DNA matches it firmly. Clone size is stated in some rows and not others, as once, few, many or a class when expanded.

J: TRBJ2-4; V: TRBV30; size: many; D: NA; DNA: TGTGCCTGGAGGGATGGAATCCTAGCCAAAAACATTCAGTACTTC; CDR3: CAWRDGILAKNIQYF
J: TRBJ1-5; V: TRBV2; size: many; D: NA; DNA: TGTGCCAGCAGTGACGCGGTAGGCCAGCCCCAGCATTTT; CDR3: CASSDAVGQPQHF
J: TRBJ2-3; V: TRBV19; size: NA; D: NA; DNA: TGTGCCAGTAGTAGAGCACTCTTCTCGGGCACAGATACGCAGTATTTT; CDR3: CASSRALFSGTDTQYF
J: TRBJ2-7; V: TRBV2; size: NA; D: TRBD1; DNA: TGTGCCAGCAGTGAAGTGGACAGGGGGCAATACGAGCAGTACTTC; CDR3: CASSEVDRGQYEQYF
J: TRBJ2-7; V: TRBV7-9; size: few; D: NA; DNA: TGTGCCAGCAGCCCTACGGGAGAAACCTACGAGCAGTACTTC; CDR3: CASSPTGETYEQYF
J: TRBJ2-7; V: TRBV6-5; size: NA; D: NA; DNA: TGTGCCAGCAGTTACCCCTCCCCAGGGCCAAGTCGAAACTACGAGCAGTACTTC; CDR3: CASSYPSPGPSRNYEQYF
J: TRBJ2-4; V: TRBV4-1; size: NA; D: NA; DNA: TGCGCCAGCAGCCAAGCGGGGATCGATCAGTACTTC; CDR3: CASSQAGIDQYF
J: TRBJ2-3; V: TRBV30; size: many; D: NA; DNA: TGTGCCTGCGATCAGGGGATAGATACGCAGTATTTT; CDR3: CACDQGIDTQYF
J: TRBJ1-5; V: TRBV12-5; size: many; D: TRBD1; DNA: TGTGCTAGTGGTATGACAGGGTTTGGGAATCAGCCCCAGCATTTT; CDR3: CASGMTGFGNQPQHF
J: TRBJ2-5; V: TRBV29-1; size: many; D: NA; DNA: TGCAGCGTTGAAAATGACGAAGAGACCCAGTACTTC; CDR3: CSVENDEETQYF